One T cell receptor beta chain is described in this entry. TCRdb's table, derived via immunoSEQ multiplex PCR, lists solely in-frame clones and lacks some. Here the sample spans about 83,000 clones, about 83% being singletons. This entry comes from a study of blood T cell repertoires in COVID-19. The CDR3 is 14 amino acids. This clonotype was sampled from a middle-aged man with active COVID-19. The sequenced material came from peripheral blood. V and J are TRBV12-1 and TRBJ1-2; the listed D gene, TRBD1, was not tested against the DNA. TRBV12-1 corresponds to a pseudogene. The CDR3 here is CASSFKGQVEGYTF. CDR3 nucleotides: TGTGCCAGCAGCTTTAAGGGGCAGGTCGAGGGCTACACCTTC.